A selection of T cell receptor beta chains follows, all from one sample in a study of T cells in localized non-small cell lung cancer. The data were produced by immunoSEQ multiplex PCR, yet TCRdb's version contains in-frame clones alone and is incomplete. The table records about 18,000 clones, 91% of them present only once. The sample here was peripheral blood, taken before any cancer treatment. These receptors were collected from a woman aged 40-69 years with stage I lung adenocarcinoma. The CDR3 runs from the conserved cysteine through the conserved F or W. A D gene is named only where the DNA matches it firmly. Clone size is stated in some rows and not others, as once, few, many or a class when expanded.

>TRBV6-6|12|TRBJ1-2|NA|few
TGTGCCAGCAGGGACATTAACTATGGCTACACCTTC
CASRDINYGYTF
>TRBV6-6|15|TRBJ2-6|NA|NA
TGTGCCAGCAGTTACACGGGACCTGGGGCCAACGTCCTGACTTTC
CASSYTGPGANVLTF
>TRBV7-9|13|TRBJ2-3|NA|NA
TGTGCCAGCAGCTTACGAGAGACAGATACGCAGTATTTT
CASSLRETDTQYF
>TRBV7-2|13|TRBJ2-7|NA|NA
TGTGCCAGCAGGAGGGGGATGAACTACGAGCAGTACTTC
CASRRGMNYEQYF
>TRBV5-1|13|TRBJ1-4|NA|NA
TGCGCCAGCAGGATGGAAAGGGGGGAAAAACTGTTTTTT
CASRMERGEKLFF
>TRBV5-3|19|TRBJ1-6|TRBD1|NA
TGTGCCAGAAGCCCTCCCGGGACAGGGGATGGGTTTGACAATTCACCCCTCCACTTT
CARSPPGTGDGFDNSPLHF
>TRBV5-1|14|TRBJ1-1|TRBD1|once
TGCGCCAGCAGCTCTCAGGGGGGGAACACTGAAGCTTTCTTT
CASSSQGGNTEAFF
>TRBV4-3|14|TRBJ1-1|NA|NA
TGCGCCAGCAGCCAGGACACGACGAACACTGAAGCTTTCTTT
CASSQDTTNTEAFF
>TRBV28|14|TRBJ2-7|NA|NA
TGTGCCAGCAGTCTACCGGGACACAGCTACGAGCAGTACTTC
CASSLPGHSYEQYF
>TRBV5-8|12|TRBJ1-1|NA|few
TGTGCCAGCAGCTTAAGAGGTACTGAAGCTTTCTTT
CASSLRGTEAFF
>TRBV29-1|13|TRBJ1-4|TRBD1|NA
TGCAGCGCTTGGACAGGGAGGGGCGAAAAACTGTTTTTT
CSAWTGRGEKLFF
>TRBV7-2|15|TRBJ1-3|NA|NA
TGTGCCAGCAGCCCCTCAACGGTATCTGGAAACACCATATATTTT
CASSPSTVSGNTIYF
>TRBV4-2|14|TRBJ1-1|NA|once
TGTGCCAGCAGATCCCGGGACGGCGTAACTGAAGCTTTCTTT
CASRSRDGVTEAFF
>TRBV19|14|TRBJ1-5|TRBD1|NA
TGTGCCAGTAGTGAAACAGGGGGTTCCCCGCCCCAGCATTTT
CASSETGGSPPQHF
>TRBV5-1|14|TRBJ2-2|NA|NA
TGCGCCAGCAGTTCAAGGGAGAACACCGGGGAGCTGTTTTTT
CASSSRENTGELFF
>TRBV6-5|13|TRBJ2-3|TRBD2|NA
TGTGCCAGCAGCCGGGGGGGTGAAGATACGCAGTATTTT
CASSRGGEDTQYF
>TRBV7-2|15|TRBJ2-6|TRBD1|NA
TGTGCAGGTGGGACAGGATATTCTGGGGCCAACGTCCTGACTTTC
CAGGTGYSGANVLTF
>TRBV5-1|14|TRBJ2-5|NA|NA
TGCGCCAGCAGCGTGGGTGGGGGGCAAGAGACCCAGTACTTC
CASSVGGGQETQYF
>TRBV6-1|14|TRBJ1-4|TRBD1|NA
TGTGCCAGCAGGACAGGACAGGGCCGCGAAAAACTGTTTTTT
CASRTGQGREKLFF
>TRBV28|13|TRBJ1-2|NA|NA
TGTGCCAGCAGTTTGCTGACAGATAATGGCTACACCTTC
CASSLLTDNGYTF
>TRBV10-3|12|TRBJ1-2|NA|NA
TGTGCCATCAGTGAGGGGATCTATGGCTACACCTTC
CAISEGIYGYTF
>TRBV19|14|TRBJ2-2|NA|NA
TGTGCCAGTAGCCGGGACTCCAACACCGGGGAGCTGTTTTTT
CASSRDSNTGELFF
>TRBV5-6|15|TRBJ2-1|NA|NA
TGTGCCAGCAGCTTCGGTGTTGTCAGGAACAATGAGCAGTTCTTC
CASSFGVVRNNEQFF
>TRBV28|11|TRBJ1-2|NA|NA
TGTGCCAGCAGTATGGGCTGGGGCTACACCTTC
CASSMGWGYTF
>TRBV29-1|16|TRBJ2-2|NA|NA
TGCAGCGTGACCTTAGGAGGGGGCTCCGACACCGGGGAGCTGTTTTTT
CSVTLGGGSDTGELFF
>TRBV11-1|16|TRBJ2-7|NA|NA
TGTGCCAGCAGCTTAGAGGGAAGCAGGGGCCCCTACGAGCAGTACTTC
CASSLEGSRGPYEQYF
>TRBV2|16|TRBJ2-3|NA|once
TGTGCCAGCAGTGACGCGACAGGTTTGGGCACAGATACGCAGTATTTT
CASSDATGLGTDTQYF
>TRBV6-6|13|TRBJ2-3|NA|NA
TGTGCCAGCAGGGAGCGGCCCACAGATACGCAGTATTTT
CASRERPTDTQYF
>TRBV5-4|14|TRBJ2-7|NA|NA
TGTGCCAGCAGCCCGGGGACTTTTAATTACGAGCAGTACTTC
CASSPGTFNYEQYF
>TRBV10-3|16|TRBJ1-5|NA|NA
TGTGCCATCAGTGACCCACGACAGGATTCCAATCAGCCCCAGCATTTT
CAISDPRQDSNQPQHF
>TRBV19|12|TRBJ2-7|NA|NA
TGTGCCAGTAGTGGGCAGGGCTACGAGCAGTACTTC
CASSGQGYEQYF
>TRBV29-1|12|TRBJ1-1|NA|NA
TGCAGCGTTGAGGGGGGTGGGACTGAAGCTTTCTTT
CSVEGGGTEAFF
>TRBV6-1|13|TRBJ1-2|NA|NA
TGTGCCAGCAGTGAATCCAGGGGATATGGCTACACCTTC
CASSESRGYGYTF
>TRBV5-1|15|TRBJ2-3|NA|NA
TGCGCCAGCAGTCCCCTGGCAGGGGTGGCAGATACGCAGTATTTT
CASSPLAGVADTQYF
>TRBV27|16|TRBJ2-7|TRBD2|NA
TGTGCCAGCAGTTTAAATCTAGCGGGATTTAGGGCGGAGCAGTACTTC
CASSLNLAGFRAEQYF
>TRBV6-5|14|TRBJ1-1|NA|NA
TGTGCCAGCAGTTCTCCCCGGGGGAACACTGAAGCTTTCTTT
CASSSPRGNTEAFF
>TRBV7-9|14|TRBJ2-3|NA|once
TGTGCCAGCAGCTATGGCATGGGTCGAGATACGCAGTATTTT
CASSYGMGRDTQYF
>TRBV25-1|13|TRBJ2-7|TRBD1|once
TGTGCCAGCTGGACAGGGCGGGCCTACGAGCAGTACTTC
CASWTGRAYEQYF
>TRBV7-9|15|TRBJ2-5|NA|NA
TGTGCCAGCAGCTTAGGGCTCGGGGTCCAAGAGACCCAGTACTTC
CASSLGLGVQETQYF
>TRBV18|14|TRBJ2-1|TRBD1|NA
TGTGCCAGCTCACCAAGGACAGGGATGAATGAGCAGTTCTTC
CASSPRTGMNEQFF
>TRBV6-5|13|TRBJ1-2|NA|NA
TGTGCCAGCAGCCCCGGGACCCGGGGGGGCTACACCTTC
CASSPGTRGGYTF
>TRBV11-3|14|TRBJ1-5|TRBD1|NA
TGTGCCAGCAGCTACAGGGGCCGGAATCAGCCCCAGCATTTT
CASSYRGRNQPQHF
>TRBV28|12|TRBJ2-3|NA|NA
TGTGCCAGCAACGGCAGAACAGATACGCAGTATTTT
CASNGRTDTQYF
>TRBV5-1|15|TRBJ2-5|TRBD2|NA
TGCGCCAGCAGACGGACTAGCGGGAGCGTAGAGACCCGGTACTTC
CASRRTSGSVETRYF
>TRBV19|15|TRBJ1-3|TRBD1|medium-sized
TGTGCCGCGACAGGGGGTCATAACTCTGGAAACACCATATATTTT
CAATGGHNSGNTIYF
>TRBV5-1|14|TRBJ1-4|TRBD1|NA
TGCGCCAGCACCTCCGGGACAGCTAATGAAAAACTGTTTTTT
CASTSGTANEKLFF
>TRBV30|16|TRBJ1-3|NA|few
TGTGCCTGGAGTGTATCGGGCGCCTCATCTGGAAACACCATATATTTT
CAWSVSGASSGNTIYF
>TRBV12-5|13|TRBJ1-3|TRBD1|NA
TGTGCTACAACCGGGACAGGGGTATACACCATATATTTT
CATTGTGVYTIYF
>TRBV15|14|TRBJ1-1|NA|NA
TGTGCCACGACCACGGGGGGGACGAACACTGAAGCTTTCTTT
CATTTGGTNTEAFF
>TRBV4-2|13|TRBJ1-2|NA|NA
TGTGCCAGCAGCTCCGACTCCGGGCAGGGCTACACCTTC
CASSSDSGQGYTF